A selection of T cell receptor beta chains follows, all from one sample in a study of read filtering for tumor transcriptome and immune sequencing. TCRdb reanalysed the reads using MiXCR and keeps one entry per CDR3 protein. The repertoire consists of 90,000 or so distinct CDR3 sequences, with 20% to 25% occurring once and the leading ten covering about an eighth. Sequenced: a population of CD138-negative cells sorted from bone marrow. The source of these receptors is a donor at least 40 years old with multiple myeloma. Each CDR3 is given with its conserved first and last residue. D genes are given only for firm matches. Only some rows state a clone size, as once, few, many or a class for expanded clones.

TRBJ1-1,TRBV6-1,TRBD1,many,TGTGCCAGCAGTGAATGGGGACAGCTGAACACTGAAGCTTTCTTT,CASSEWGQLNTEAFF
TRBJ1-6,TRBV6-6,-,few,TGTGCCAGCAGTGAGCCAAGGACTGACTATAATTCACCCCTCCACTTT,CASSEPRTDYNSPLHF
TRBJ1-2,TRBV20-1,-,-,TGCAGTGCTCCGGACAGACACTATGGCTACACCTTC,CSAPDRHYGYTF
TRBJ2-1,TRBV5-1,TRBD2,many,TGCGCCAGCAGGCCTCTAGCGGGGGATTACAATGAGCAGTTCTTC,CASRPLAGDYNEQFF
TRBJ2-7,TRBV10-2,-,many,TGCGCCAGCAGTGACCTCAGGGTAGGGAACGAGCAGTACTTC,CASSDLRVGNEQYF
TRBJ2-1,TRBV29-1,TRBD2,many,TGCAGCGTTACCCCCGGAGCGGGGGGCTTCGATGAGCAGTTCTTC,CSVTPGAGGFDEQFF
TRBJ2-7,TRBV28,-,-,TGTGCCAGCAGCGGACCTCACTCCTCCTACGAGCAGTACTTC,CASSGPHSSYEQYF
TRBJ1-1,TRBV6-1,-,many,TGTGCCAGCGCAACCCGAATGAACACTGAAGCTTTCTTT,CASATRMNTEAFF
TRBJ2-5,TRBV7-7,-,-,TGTGCTAGCAGCTCAGGGGCAGGGCTTCAAGAGACCCAGTACTTC,CASSSGAGLQETQYF
TRBJ1-4,TRBV20-1,-,many,TGCAGTGCTAGGCCGGGACTGGGGAGGGGTTCTGAAAAACTGTTTTTT,CSARPGLGRGSEKLFF
TRBJ1-1,TRBV7-2,TRBD1,-,TGTGCCAGCAGTCAAAGGACAGGGGGGAACACTGAAGCTTTCTTT,CASSQRTGGNTEAFF
TRBJ1-1,TRBV6-1,-,many,TGTGCCAGCAGTAGACGGGCAGCCCTGAACACTGAAGCTTTCTTT,CASSRRAALNTEAFF
TRBJ2-7,TRBV29-1,-,-,TGCAGCGTTGAAATCCGGCTGCGGGGCGAGCAGTACTTC,CSVEIRLRGEQYF
TRBJ1-1,TRBV27,-,many,TGTGCCAGCAGTGTGGGGACTGAAGCTTTCTTT,CASSVGTEAFF
TRBJ2-3,TRBV2,-,many,TGTGCCTCCTTGGGACTTCTGGACCCCACGCAGTATTTT,CASLGLLDPTQYF
TRBJ2-7,TRBV11-2,TRBD1,many,TGTGCCAGCAGCTCGGGACAGGGGCGATACGAGCAGTACTTC,CASSSGQGRYEQYF
TRBJ1-3,TRBV20-1,-,few,TGCAGTGCCGCCTCGGGGGGCTCTGGAAACACCATATATTTT,CSAASGGSGNTIYF
TRBJ2-5,TRBV2,-,-,TGTGCCAGCAGTGGACCGGCACAAGAGACCCAGTACTTC,CASSGPAQETQYF
TRBJ2-4,TRBV2,TRBD1,few,TGTGCCAGCCAAAGGGACAGGGGGGAAAACATTCAGTACTTC,CASQRDRGENIQYF
TRBJ2-1,TRBV29-1,TRBD2,many,TGCAGCGTTGAGATCCGCGGGGGGGGCCCGACTGAGCAGTTCTTC,CSVEIRGGGPTEQFF
TRBJ1-1,TRBV5-1,-,many,TGCGCCAGCAGCGCTGACATGAACACTGAAGCTTTCTTT,CASSADMNTEAFF
TRBJ2-1,TRBV7-9,-,many,TGTGCCAGCAGCTTAGTGGACAATGAGCAGTTCTTC,CASSLVDNEQFF
TRBJ1-1,TRBV6-6,TRBD1,many,TGTGCCAGCATTACCCGAGGGACAGGGTGGACTTTCTTT,CASITRGTGWTFF
TRBJ2-2,TRBV2,TRBD1,-,TGTGCCAGCGCTCAGGGGGCAAACACCGGGGAGCTGTTTTTT,CASAQGANTGELFF
TRBJ2-7,TRBV28,TRBD2,many,TGTGCCAGCAGATCGGACGGGGGGAACTACGAGCAGTACTTC,CASRSDGGNYEQYF
TRBJ1-3,TRBV7-8,TRBD1,many,TGTGCCAGCAGATGGGACAGGGGATCGGGAAACACCATATATTTT,CASRWDRGSGNTIYF
TRBJ1-1,TRBV7-3,-,many,TGTGCCAGCAGCTTAACTGGGGGGGGCATGAACACTGAAGCTTTCTTT,CASSLTGGGMNTEAFF
TRBJ1-1,TRBV28,-,many,TGTGCCAGCAGTGGCGGGGGCACTGAAGCTTTCTTT,CASSGGGTEAFF
TRBJ2-1,TRBV2,TRBD2,few,TGTGCCAGCAACGGGGGGGCTTACAATGAGCAGTTCTTC,CASNGGAYNEQFF
TRBJ1-1,TRBV6-1,-,many,TGTGCCAGCAGTCGGGAGATGAACACTGAAGCTTTCTTT,CASSREMNTEAFF
TRBJ1-1,TRBV2,-,many,TGTGCCAGCAGTGAACTGGGGGAAAGGACTGAAGCTTTCTTT,CASSELGERTEAFF
TRBJ2-3,TRBV7-9,-,-,TGTGCCAGCAGCACCAGCGGAACAGATACGCAGTATTTT,CASSTSGTDTQYF
TRBJ2-6,TRBV12-3/TRBV12-4,-,few,TGTGCCAGCAGGCCGAATTCCTCTGGGGCCAACGTCCTGACTTTC,CASRPNSSGANVLTF
TRBJ2-7,TRBV7-2,-,many,TGTGCCAGCAGCTATTTCGACCCGGGAGAGCAGTACTTC,CASSYFDPGEQYF
TRBJ2-7,TRBV28,-,many,TGTGCCAGCAGCCCGCTTGGGGTGTACGAGCAGTACTTC,CASSPLGVYEQYF
TRBJ2-2,TRBV7-3,TRBD2,few,TGTGCCAGCAGCAGCAGTTTAGCGGGGGCCGGGGAGCTGTTTTTT,CASSSSLAGAGELFF
TRBJ2-7,TRBV28,TRBD2,-,TGTGCCAGCAGAGTACTAGCGGGGATCACCTACGAGCAGTACTTC,CASRVLAGITYEQYF
TRBJ2-7,TRBV4-1,TRBD1,many,TGCGCCAGCAGCCAAGTCCCCCAGGGGGCAAAATCCTACGAGCAGTACTTC,CASSQVPQGAKSYEQYF
TRBJ1-5,TRBV6-2/TRBV6-3,-,-,TGTGCCAGCAGTTACTTGGCGGGGAAAGGCGTATCACAGCCCCAGCATTTT,CASSYLAGKGVSQPQHF
TRBJ1-1,TRBV7-2,-,-,TGTGCCAGCAGCCTATACAGAGGAGGGGCCACTGAAGCTTTCTTT,CASSLYRGGATEAFF
TRBJ2-6,TRBV5-1,TRBD2,many,TGCGCCAGCCGGAGGGGAGGGGATCATGACGTCCTGACTTTC,CASRRGGDHDVLTF
TRBJ1-2,TRBV10-2,TRBD1,many,TGCGCCAGCGGGGACAGACTTTTTGGAGGCTACACCTTC,CASGDRLFGGYTF
TRBJ2-5,TRBV27,TRBD2,many,TGTGCCAGCAGTCCCATGGCGGGGGGGATAGAGACCCAGTACTTC,CASSPMAGGIETQYF
TRBJ1-1,TRBV20-1,-,many,TGCATGTCCTTTGTGAACACTGAAGCTTTCTTT,CMSFVNTEAFF
TRBJ2-5,TRBV4-1,-,many,TGCGCCAGCAGCCAAGGTACAGGGTCACAAGAGACCCAGTACTTC,CASSQGTGSQETQYF
TRBJ2-1,TRBV29-1,TRBD2,few,TGCAGCGGGAAAAGGGAGGGTTCCTACAATGAGCAGTTCTTC,CSGKREGSYNEQFF
TRBJ1-3,TRBV20-1,-,-,TGCAGTGCTAAGTCTCGGCTCTCTGGAAACACCATATATTTT,CSAKSRLSGNTIYF
TRBJ1-1,TRBV3-1,-,many,TGTGCCAGCAGCCAAGATCGGCGGGTGGCTTTCTTT,CASSQDRRVAFF
TRBJ1-1,TRBV27,TRBD1,many,TGTGCCAGCAGCGCAATAGGGACAGCTAACACTGAAGCTTTCTTT,CASSAIGTANTEAFF
TRBJ2-5,TRBV2,TRBD2,few,TGTGCCAGCAGTGAAGCAAGCGGGGGGGTCCAAGAGACCCAGTACTTC,CASSEASGGVQETQYF
TRBJ2-2,TRBV4-1,-,many,TGCGCCAGCAGCCAAGTGGTAAGGGCAACCGGGGAGCTGTTTTTT,CASSQVVRATGELFF
TRBJ1-5,TRBV3-1,TRBD1,-,TGTGCCAGCAGCGACAGGGGTTCTCAGCCCCAGCATTTT,CASSDRGSQPQHF
TRBJ2-5,TRBV4-2,TRBD2,-,TGTGCCAGCAGCCCGGGCAAGCGGGGGGGCGAAGAGACCCAGTACTTC,CASSPGKRGGEETQYF
TRBJ2-5,TRBV3-1,-,-,TGTGTCAGCAGCTTCCTAGGGCCCCAAGAGACCCAGTACTTC,CVSSFLGPQETQYF